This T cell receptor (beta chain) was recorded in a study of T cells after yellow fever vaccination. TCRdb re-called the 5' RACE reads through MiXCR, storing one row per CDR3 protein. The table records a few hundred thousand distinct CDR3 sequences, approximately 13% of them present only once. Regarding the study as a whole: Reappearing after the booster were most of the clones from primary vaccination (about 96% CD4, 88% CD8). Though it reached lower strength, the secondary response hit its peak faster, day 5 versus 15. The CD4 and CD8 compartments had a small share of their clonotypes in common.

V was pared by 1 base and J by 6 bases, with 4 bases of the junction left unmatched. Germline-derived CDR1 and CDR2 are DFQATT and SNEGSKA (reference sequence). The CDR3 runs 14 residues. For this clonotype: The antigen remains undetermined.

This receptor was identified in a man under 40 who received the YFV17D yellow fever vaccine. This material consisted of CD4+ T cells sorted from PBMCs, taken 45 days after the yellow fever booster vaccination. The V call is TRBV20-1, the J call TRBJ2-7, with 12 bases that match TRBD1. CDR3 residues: CSARGGTGGGEQYF. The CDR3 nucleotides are TGCAGTGCTAGAGGGGGGACAGGGGGCGGCGAGCAGTACTTC.